Reported below is one T cell receptor beta chain. Its matching antigen is unknown. The sample belongs to a study of Ad26.COV2.S vaccination and SARS-CoV-2 variants. Whole-study results and caveats: Once vaccination had occurred, spike-specific CD8+ and CD4+ T cell responses reportedly showed substantial breadth. People given the vaccine had a wider spike-specific TCR breadth than placebo recipients did. Researchers cautioned that TCR breadth and depth analyses may have underestimated total T cell responses. Vaccinees and placebo recipients showed similar non-spike TCR breadth.

TCRdb's table, derived via immunoSEQ multiplex PCR, lists solely in-frame clones and lacks some. The sample lists around 370,000 clones, just over 90% occurring once. This specimen consisted of peripheral blood, obtained after recovery from COVID-19. The source of this sequence is a human donor who had recovered from COVID-19.

CDR3: CASSIDLVIPQYF. Written as DNA, the CDR3 is TGTGCCAGTAGTATAGATCTGGTAATCCCGCAGTATTTT. This sequence joins TRBV19 and TRBJ2-3; D gene ambiguous. Trimming stripped 0 bases from V and 10 bases from J, with 11 bases between. CDR1 and CDR2 (germline): LNHDA, SQIVND (reference sequence). CDR3 length: 13 residues.